This note documents a single TCR beta chain sequence. Its antigen is unidentified. The data belong to a study of CXCR3-negative and CXCR3-positive naive CD8 T cells. The study, taken as a whole, reports: For memory CD8+ cells diversity was much lower, but both naive subsets had comparably high diversity. The naive subsets expressed comparable surface CD5, and the authors inferred TCR strength from TRB CDR3 properties.

In preparing the TRB cDNA libraries, 5' RACE with UMI labels was used. TCRdb re-analyzed the 5' RACE reads; it lists each CDR3 protein once, without DNA. The sample yields roughly 6,000 distinct CDR3 sequences, of which the top ten take up approximately 2%. The germline gives CDR1 SQVTM, CDR2 ANQGSEA. The CDR3 runs 12 residues. Sequencing used naive CXCR3- CD8+ T cells from blood. Subset reported: CD45RO-CCR7+CD27+CD95- naive CD8+ T cells lacking CXCR3 (TNR3-). This TCR was sampled from a human donor in good health. Some clones in this sample may be carry-over from other donors' samples. The chain combines TRBV29-1 with TRBJ1-1; the TCRdb call, TRBD1, lacks DNA for checking. CDR3 sequence reads: CSAVIRGTEAFF.